This T cell receptor (beta chain) came from a study of graft-versus-host responses after intestinal transplantation. The data were produced by immunoSEQ multiplex PCR, yet TCRdb's version contains in-frame clones alone and is incomplete. The sample carries about 27,000 clones, around 76% recorded once. Germline CDR1 and CDR2: SEHNR and FQNEAQ (reference sequence). The V and J ends lost 7 bases and 3 bases respectively, with 19 bases between them. The CDR3 loop spans 15 amino acids. Remarks on this clone: The antigen remains undetermined.

Whole-study results and caveats: Marrow from the recipient contained GvH clones, some of which had appeared first in ileum or blood. Graft-versus-host to host-versus-graft clonal ratios in allografts were high in patients with graft-donor T cell macrochimerism.

The clonotype was recovered from a human donor who received an intestinal transplant. The V gene is TRBV7-9, the J gene TRBJ2-7; a possible D gene is TRBD1 (7 bases). The specimen comprised unstimulated CD4+ T cells sorted from spleen or lymph node cells, sampled before intestinal transplant. Written as DNA, the CDR3 is TGTGCCAGCACCCTTGGAGGGGGCTCAAACTACGAGCAGTACTTC. Its protein product is CASTLGGGSNYEQYF.